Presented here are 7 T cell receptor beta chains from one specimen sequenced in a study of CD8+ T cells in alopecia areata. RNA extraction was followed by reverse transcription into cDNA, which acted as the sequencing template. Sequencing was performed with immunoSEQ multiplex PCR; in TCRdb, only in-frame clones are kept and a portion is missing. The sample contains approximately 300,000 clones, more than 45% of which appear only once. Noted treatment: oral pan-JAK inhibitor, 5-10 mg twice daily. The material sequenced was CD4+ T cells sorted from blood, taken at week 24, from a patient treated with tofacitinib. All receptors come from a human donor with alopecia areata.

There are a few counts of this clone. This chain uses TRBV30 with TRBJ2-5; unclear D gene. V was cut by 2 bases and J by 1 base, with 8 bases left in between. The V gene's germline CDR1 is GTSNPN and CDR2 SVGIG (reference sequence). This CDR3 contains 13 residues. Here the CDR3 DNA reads TGTGCCTGGAGTTGGCAACTCCAAGAGACCCAGTACTTC. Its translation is CAWSWQLQETQYF.

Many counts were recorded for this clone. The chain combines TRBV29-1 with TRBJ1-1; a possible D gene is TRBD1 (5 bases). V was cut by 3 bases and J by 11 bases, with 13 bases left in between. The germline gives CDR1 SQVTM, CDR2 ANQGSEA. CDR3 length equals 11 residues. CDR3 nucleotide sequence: TGCAGCGTTGACCTTCGCCAGGGTGCTTTCTTT. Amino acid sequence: CSVDLRQGAFF.

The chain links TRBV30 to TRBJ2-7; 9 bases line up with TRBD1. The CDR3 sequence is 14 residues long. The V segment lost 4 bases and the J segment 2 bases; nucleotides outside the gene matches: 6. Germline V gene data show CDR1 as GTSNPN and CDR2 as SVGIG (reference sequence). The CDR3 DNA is TGTGCCTGGACTCCGGACAGGGGTACCTACGAGCAGTACTTC. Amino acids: CAWTPDRGTYEQYF.

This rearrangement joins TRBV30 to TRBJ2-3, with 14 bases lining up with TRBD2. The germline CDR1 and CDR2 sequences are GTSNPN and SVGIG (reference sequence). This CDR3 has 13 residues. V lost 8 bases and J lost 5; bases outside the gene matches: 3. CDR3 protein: CAGGLAGEDTQYF. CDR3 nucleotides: TGTGCCGGGGGACTAGCGGGGGAAGATACGCAGTATTTT. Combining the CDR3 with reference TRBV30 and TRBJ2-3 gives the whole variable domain SQTIHQWPATLVQPVGSPLSLECTVEGTSNPNLYWYRQAAGRGLQLLFYSVGIGQISSEVPQNLSASRPQDRQFILSSKKLLLSDSGFYLCAGGLAGEDTQYFGPGTRLTVL.

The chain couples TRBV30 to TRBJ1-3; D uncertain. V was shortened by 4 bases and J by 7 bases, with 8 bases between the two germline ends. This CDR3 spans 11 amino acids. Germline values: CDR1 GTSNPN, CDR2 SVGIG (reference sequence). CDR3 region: CAWNILNTIYF. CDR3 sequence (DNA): TGTGCCTGGAATATTCTGAACACCATATATTTT.

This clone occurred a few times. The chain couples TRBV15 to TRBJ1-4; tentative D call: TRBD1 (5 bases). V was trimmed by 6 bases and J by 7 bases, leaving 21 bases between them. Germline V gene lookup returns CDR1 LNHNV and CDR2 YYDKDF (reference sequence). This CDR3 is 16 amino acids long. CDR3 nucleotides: TGTGCCACCAGGTCCATAGTCACCGCGGGGGGTGAAAAACTGTTTTTT. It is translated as CATRSIVTAGGEKLFF.

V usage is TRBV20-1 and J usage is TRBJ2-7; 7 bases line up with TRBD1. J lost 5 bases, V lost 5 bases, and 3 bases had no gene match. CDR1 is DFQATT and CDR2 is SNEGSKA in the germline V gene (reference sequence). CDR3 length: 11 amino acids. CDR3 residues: CSAQGDNEQYF. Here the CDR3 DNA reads TGCAGTGCTCAGGGGGATAACGAGCAGTACTTC.